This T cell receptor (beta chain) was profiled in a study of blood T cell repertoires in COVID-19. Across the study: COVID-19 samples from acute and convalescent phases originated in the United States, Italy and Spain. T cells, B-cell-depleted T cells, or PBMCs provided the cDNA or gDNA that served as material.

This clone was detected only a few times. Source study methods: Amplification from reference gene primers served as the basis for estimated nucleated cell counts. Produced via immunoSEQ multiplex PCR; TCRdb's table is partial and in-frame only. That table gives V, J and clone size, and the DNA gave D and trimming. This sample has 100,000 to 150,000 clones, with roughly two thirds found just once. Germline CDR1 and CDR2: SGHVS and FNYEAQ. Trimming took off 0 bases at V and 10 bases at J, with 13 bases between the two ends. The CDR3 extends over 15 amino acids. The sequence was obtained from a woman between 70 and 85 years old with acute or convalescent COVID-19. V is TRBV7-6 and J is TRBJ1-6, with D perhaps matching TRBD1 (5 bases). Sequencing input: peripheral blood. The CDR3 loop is CASSLAGGVDSPLHF. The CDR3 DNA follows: TGTGCCAGCAGCTTAGCGGGGGGAGTGGACTCACCCCTCCACTTT.